Shown below are 5 T cell receptor beta chains from a single sample sequenced in a study of cytomegalovirus exposure and HLA in healthy donors. Generated by immunoSEQ multiplex PCR, the TCRdb table keeps only in-frame clones and is missing some. The sample consists of some 120,000 clones, approximately 94% of them appearing once. The sequenced material came from PBMCs. The receptors were gathered from a man aged 18 to 30 in good health and CMV-seronegative.

This clone appeared once. V is TRBV19 and J is TRBJ1-5; the match to TRBD1 covers 7 bases. With V trimmed by 5 bases and J by 2 bases, 0 bases remained unmatched. CDR3 length: 13 residues. CDR1 and CDR2 from the germline V gene are LNHDA and SQIVND (reference sequence). As DNA, the CDR3 is TGTGCCAGTAGTGGGACAGGCAATCAGCCCCAGCATTTT. This codes for CASSGTGNQPQHF.

This clone was recorded once. The chain links TRBV13 to TRBJ1-1; D unresolved. Trimming took off 6 bases at V and 1 base at J, with 15 bases between the two ends. Germline V gene data show CDR1 as PRHDT and CDR2 as FYEKMQ (reference sequence). The length of the CDR3 is 15 residues. The CDR3 protein is CASRIRPVANTEAFF. The CDR3, as DNA: TGTGCCAGCAGAATTCGCCCGGTTGCGAACACTGAAGCTTTCTTT. The full variable domain, rest sourced from reference TRBV13 and TRBJ1-1, is AAGVIQSPRHLIKEKRETATLKCYPIPRHDTVYWYQQGPGQDPQFLISFYEKMQSDKGSIPDRFSAQQFSDYHSELNMSSLELGDSALYFCASRIRPVANTEAFFGQGTRLTVV.

The rearrangement joins TRBV18 to TRBJ1-1; tentative D call: TRBD1 (6 bases). CDR3 length: 14 amino acids. V lost 1 base to trimming and J lost 2 bases, with 8 bases between them. Germline V gene lookup returns CDR1 KGHSH and CDR2 LQKENI. The CDR3 is CASSPQGVNTEAFF. The DNA for the CDR3 is TGTGCCAGCTCACCACAGGGGGTAAACACTGAAGCTTTCTTT.

The rearrangement uses TRBV11-3 and TRBJ2-7, with TRBD2 matching 11 bases. Trimming took 5 bases from V and 6 from J; bases not matched to a gene: 18. The germline V gene has CDR1 SGHNT and CDR2 YENEEA. The CDR3 sequence is 18 residues long. CDR3 nucleotide sequence: TGTGCCAGCAGCAAAAAGAGACTAGCGGGGCCCCCATGGGGCGAGCAGTACTTC. This codes for CASSKKRLAGPPWGEQYF.

The rearrangement uses TRBV28 and TRBJ1-4; 9 bases map to TRBD1. V lost 5 bases, J lost 0 bases, and 4 bases stayed unmatched. The CDR3 totals 16 residues. Germline-derived CDR1 and CDR2 are MDHEN and SYDVKM. CDR3 sequence reads: CASSLGTGTTNEKLFF. The CDR3 nucleotides are TGTGCCAGCAGTCTCGGGACAGGGACAACTAATGAAAAACTGTTTTTT. Drawing the rest from reference TRBV28 and TRBJ1-4, the complete variable domain is DVKVTQSSRYLVKRTGEKVFLECVQDMDHENMFWYRQDPGLGLRLIYFSYDVKMKEKGDIPEGYSVSREKKERFSLILESASTNQTSMYLCASSLGTGTTNEKLFFGSGTQLSVL.